This T cell receptor beta chain stems from a study of cytomegalovirus exposure and HLA in healthy donors. Turning to the study itself: Out of around 360 genotyped donors, 81% belonged to the Caucasian-associated ancestry cluster.

V gave up 8 bases and J gave up 2 bases; unmatched junction bases: 5. Per germline, CDR1 MNHNS and CDR2 SASEGT. This CDR3 is built from 14 residues. Overall study findings and caveats: Earlier analysis found most TCR beta V segments productive about 90% or about 30% of the time. Altogether, about 160 TCR beta chains were recorded as cytomegalovirus-associated. Cytomegalovirus status was reportedly diagnosed by the classifier with high specificity and sensitivity.

About this clone itself: Its target is unknown.

60 Vbeta and 13 Jbeta primers were used in PCR. Repertoires were generated with immunoSEQ multiplex PCR, while TCRdb's copy carries only in-frame clones and drops some. The sample lists over 150,000 clones; roughly 75% were seen once. The specimen sequenced was PBMCs. The rearrangement links TRBV6-1 to TRBJ2-1, with 8 positions matching TRBD1. The clonotype comes from a woman in her 50s in good health and CMV-seropositive. The CDR3 coding sequence is TGTGCCAGCGACGACAGGGGTGCCTACAATGAGCAGTTCTTC. It translates to CASDDRGAYNEQFF.